This TCR beta chain is from a study of shared clonotypes between healthy human individuals. The assay was run at deep level. In the authors' methods: Junction-only immunoSEQ data arrived without quality scores, meaning filtering differed. Repertoires were generated with immunoSEQ multiplex PCR, while TCRdb's copy carries only in-frame clones and drops some. V and J calls and clone size are those listed in that table; D and trimming were worked out from the DNA. This table holds over a million clones, around 78% found once. Germline CDR1 is SGHTA and CDR2 is FQGNSA. This CDR3 comprises 14 residues. The germline V and J ends were trimmed by 2 bases and 4 bases, with 10 bases remaining between them.

Sequenced input: memory CD4+ T cells from PBMCs. As for subset: CD45RA-negative fraction. This TCR came from a man aged 18 to 35 in good health. Some clones in this sample may be carry-over from other donors' samples. The gene calls are TRBV7-2 and TRBJ2-3; D ambiguous. The CDR3 coding sequence is TGTGCCAGCAGCTTAATCTTAGGATCAGATACGCAGTATTTT. Translation gives CASSLILGSDTQYF. Supplemented by reference TRBV7-2 and TRBJ2-3, the full variable domain reads GAGVSQSPSNKVTEKGKDVELRCDPISGHTALYWYRQSLGQGLEFLIYFQGNSAPDKSGLPSDRFSAERTGGSVSTLTIQRTQQEDSAVYLCASSLILGSDTQYFGPGTRLTVL.